This T cell receptor beta chain was found in a study of cytomegalovirus exposure and HLA in healthy donors. Germline CDR1 and CDR2: SGHTS and YDEGEE. J was trimmed by 7 bases and V by 7 bases; bases with no gene match: 8. This CDR3 has 12 amino acids. The PCR contained 60 Vbeta and 13 Jbeta primers. Clones were read by immunoSEQ multiplex PCR, and TCRdb kept only the in-frame ones, dropping some. Of fewer than 250,000 clones listed, about 75% are singletons. The gene calls are TRBV5-8 and TRBJ2-7, with 7 bases aligning to TRBD1. This TCR came from a male donor in good health and CMV-seronegative. The sample taken for sequencing was PBMCs. The DNA for the CDR3 is TGTGCCAGCCTACGGACAGGAAGGGAGCAGTACTTC. Its translation: CASLRTGREQYF.